The TCR beta chain under discussion was sequenced for a study of CD8 T cells in Susac syndrome. Random hexamers were used to reverse transcribe roughly 0.45 to 1 ug of RNA. TCRdb reprocessed the immunoSEQ multiplex PCR reads with MiXCR, giving one entry per CDR3 protein. The top ten clones hold about 0.14% of a sample with 200,000 to 250,000 distinct CDR3 sequences, 94% of them seen once. The sequenced target, TCR beta, came from blood CD8+ and CD4+ T cells. Germline trimming cut 2 bases from V and 13 bases from J; bases unmatched to any gene: 5. Per the germline V gene, CDR1 is GTSNPN and CDR2 is SVGIG (reference sequence). The CDR3 runs to 12 residues. Study conclusions and caveats: The Susac syndrome CD4+ T cell repertoires displayed no clonal expansion. Regarding the TCR sequencing and HLA analysis, the study admitted that a relatively small number of individuals were involved.

To note about this clonotype: Its antigen is not known.

This TCR was recovered from a human donor with Susac syndrome. Sequencing was carried out using CD4+ T cells from PBMCs. The rearrangement links TRBV30 to TRBJ2-4; 10 bases are shared with TRBD1. The CDR3 here is CAWSWGQGPQYF. The DNA of the CDR3 is TGTGCCTGGAGTTGGGGACAGGGGCCGCAGTACTTC.